This is a list of T cell receptor beta chains from one sample in a study of blood T cell repertoires in COVID-19. This table comes from immunoSEQ multiplex PCR, and its TCRdb copy is limited to in-frame clones, with some not included. The sample holds approximately 310,000 clones, around nine tenths seen once. The specimen sequenced was peripheral blood. The receptor source for this set is a man aged 50 to 60 with active or convalescent COVID-19. Each CDR3 is given with its conserved first and last residue. The D gene is left open where the match is weak. Some rows mark clone size as missing; the rest say once, few, many or name a class of expanded clone.

>TRBV9|TRBJ1-6|TRBD1|14|-
CASSVRDRGSPLHF
TGTGCCAGCAGCGTCCGGGACAGAGGTTCACCCCTCCACTTT
>TRBV10-3|TRBJ2-1|-|12|-
CATETSPGEQFF
TGTGCCACCGAGACTAGTCCCGGTGAGCAGTTCTTC
>TRBV2|TRBJ1-1|-|12|once
CASNDPGLEAFF
TGTGCCAGCAACGACCCGGGTCTTGAAGCTTTCTTT
>TRBV19|TRBJ2-4|TRBD2|17|-
CASSLGLAGWGGVIQYF
TGTGCCAGTAGTCTGGGACTAGCGGGATGGGGGGGCGTCATTCAGTACTTC
>TRBV30|TRBJ2-7|-|14|-
CAWSTGPSSYEQYF
TGTGCCTGGAGTACAGGGCCAAGCTCCTACGAGCAGTACTTC
>TRBV7-9|TRBJ1-4|-|13|-
CASRAGGYEKLFF
TGTGCCAGCAGAGCGGGGGGGTACGAAAAACTGTTTTTT
>TRBV3-1/TRBV3-2|TRBJ1-1|-|14|-
CASSQVDSDTEAFF
TGTGCCAGCAGCCAAGTTGACAGTGACACTGAAGCTTTCTTT
>TRBV18|TRBJ1-2|TRBD1|17|-
CASSPPEGTGGMRGYTF
TGTGCCAGCTCACCACCGGAAGGGACAGGGGGCATGCGGGGCTACACCTTC
>TRBV6-5|TRBJ1-5|TRBD1|15|-
CASSPRTGGLQPQHF
TGTGCCAGCAGTCCCCGGACAGGGGGGCTTCAGCCCCAGCATTTT
>TRBV30|TRBJ2-1|TRBD2|18|-
CAWGDVGGRGGVYNEQFF
TGTGCCTGGGGTGATGTAGGGGGGCGGGGGGGCGTCTACAATGAGCAGTTCTTC
>TRBV7-6|TRBJ1-4|-|14|-
CASSLPGTNEKLFF
TGTGCCAGCAGCTTACCGGGAACTAATGAAAAACTGTTTTTT
>TRBV5-1|TRBJ1-4|-|17|-
CASSLVFTGATNEKLFF
TGCGCCAGCAGCTTGGTCTTTACTGGAGCAACTAATGAAAAACTGTTTTTT
>TRBV7-8|TRBJ2-5|TRBD2|14|-
CASAPTSVEETQYF
TGTGCCAGCGCCCCGACTAGCGTGGAAGAGACCCAGTACTTC
>TRBV5-6|TRBJ2-2|-|16|-
CASSSLQGGNTGELFF
TGTGCCAGCAGCTCCCTCCAGGGGGGGAACACCGGGGAGCTGTTTTTT
>TRBV5-6|TRBJ2-1|-|11|-
CASSSYNEQFF
TGTGCCAGCAGCTCTTACAATGAGCAGTTCTTC
>TRBV2|TRBJ1-6|TRBD1|14|-
CASSGGQGTSPLHF
TGTGCCAGCAGTGGAGGACAGGGGACTTCACCCCTCCACTTT
>TRBV11-2|TRBJ1-2|-|15|-
CASSLVSWSNYGYTF
TGTGCCAGCAGCTTAGTTAGCTGGAGTAACTATGGCTACACCTTC
>TRBV7-3|TRBJ1-2|TRBD1|14|-
CASSYTGDNYGYTF
TGTGCCAGCAGCTATACAGGGGACAACTATGGCTACACCTTC
>TRBV19|TRBJ1-4|TRBD1|16|-
CASSIITGAINEKLFF
TGTGCCAGTAGTATAATTACAGGGGCTATTAATGAAAAACTGTTTTTT
>TRBV10-1|TRBJ2-7|-|12|-
CATPGQGHEQYF
TGCGCCACCCCTGGGCAGGGCCACGAGCAGTACTTC
>TRBV15|TRBJ1-2|TRBD1|13|-
CATSRSWTGSYTF
TGTGCCACCAGCAGATCCTGGACAGGGAGCTACACCTTC
>TRBV28|TRBJ1-4|-|15|-
CASSLARGSDEKLFF
TGTGCCAGCAGTTTAGCCCGGGGGTCGGATGAAAAACTGTTTTTT
>TRBV28|TRBJ1-6|-|14|-
CASSAGIPNSPLHF
TGTGCCAGCAGCGCCGGGATCCCTAATTCACCCCTCCACTTT
>TRBV6-2/TRBV6-3|TRBJ2-7|-|12|-
CASSPRTAEQYF
TGTGCCAGCAGTCCGCGGACAGCAGAGCAGTACTTC
>TRBV28|TRBJ2-2|-|16|once
CASSLGGTSNTGELFF
TGTGCCAGCAGTTTAGGAGGGACTTCGAACACCGGGGAGCTGTTTTTT
>TRBV6-6|TRBJ2-7|TRBD1|16|-
CASSYRGGQGTYEQYF
TGTGCCAGCAGTTACCGGGGGGGACAGGGGACCTACGAGCAGTACTTC